These 21 T cell receptor beta chains originate from one sample sequenced in a study of shared clonotypes between healthy human individuals (dated by TCRdb to 2020 to 2022). The receptor library was made with the immunoSEQ multiplex PCR assay. TCRdb provides this immuneACCESS table in a form limited to in-frame rearrangements. Some clones are lacking; in checked studies, under half of them reflect an unresolved V gene, and why the rest are absent is not known. The sample includes about a million clones, with around three quarters observed a single time. In total, the top ten clones hold roughly 0.82% of the sample. The sequencing sample was made of memory CD4+ T cells from PBMCs. Sample cell subset or site, as interpreted from the label and publication: CD45RA-negative fraction. The receptor set was obtained from a man aged 18 to 35 in good health. Some clones in this sample may be carry-over from other donors' samples.

The V call is TRBV10-3, the J call TRBJ2-1, with 9 bases matching TRBD2. V lost 2 bases, J lost 6 bases, and 5 bases stayed unmatched. The CDR3 has 15 residues. Germline V gene lookup returns CDR1 ENHRY and CDR2 SYGVKD. The CDR3 bases are TGTGCCATCAGTGAGCTAGCGGGGTTCAGCAATGAGCAGTTCTTC. Amino acid sequence: CAISELAGFSNEQFF.

Worth noting for this clone: The identical CDR3 is also encoded by other nucleotide sequences in the sample. The gene calls are TRBV5-1 and TRBJ2-7; 9 positions match TRBD1. The CDR3 runs 15 residues. Trimming removed 0 bases from V and 3 bases from J; junction bases left unmatched: 4. Germline V gene sequence: CDR1 SGHRS, CDR2 YFSETQ. CDR3: CASSLGGTGIYEQYF. Written as DNA, the CDR3 is TGCGCCAGCAGCTTGGGGGGGACAGGGATCTACGAGCAGTACTTC.

This rearrangement joins TRBV28 to TRBJ1-5; D gene ambiguous. Trimming pared 8 bases from V and 1 base from J, leaving 12 bases between. The CDR3 loop spans 14 amino acids. Germline CDR1 is MDHEN and CDR2 is SYDVKM. CDR3 bases: TGTGCCAGCTTAGGATCCAGGAGCAATCAGCCCCAGCATTTT. Residues: CASLGSRSNQPQHF.

This chain joins TRBV11-2 and TRBJ1-6, with 7 bases lining up with TRBD1. The CDR3 extends over 16 amino acids. The germline V gene encodes CDR1 SGHAT and CDR2 FQNNGV. V lost 0 bases to trimming and J lost 4 bases; unmatched junction nucleotides: 3. The CDR3 nucleotides read TGTGCCAGCAGCTTAGAAGGGGGCGCTTATAATTCACCCCTCCACTTT. It is translated as CASSLEGGAYNSPLHF.

The chain is built from TRBV19 and TRBJ2-5; TRBD1 matches 10 bases. Germline V lookup: CDR1 LNHDA, CDR2 SQIVND (reference sequence). Trimming took 4 bases from V and 5 from J; bases not matched to a gene: 4. The CDR3 length is 14 residues. CDR3 DNA: TGTGCCAGTAGTAGGAGGGACAGGGGCGAGACCCAGTACTTC. Translating gives CASSRRDRGETQYF.

A note on this clone: Other DNA sequences in the sample encode the same CDR3. V usage is TRBV4-1 and J usage is TRBJ2-1; D gene ambiguous. Germline loops: CDR1 MGHRA, CDR2 YSYEKL. V was clipped by 0 bases and J by 2 bases, with 5 bases between them. The CDR3 runs to 14 residues. CDR3 residues: CASSQDPTYNEQFF. The CDR3 DNA follows: TGCGCCAGCAGCCAAGACCCTACCTACAATGAGCAGTTCTTC.

The chain joins TRBV9 to TRBJ2-2; 7 nucleotides match TRBD2. Germline trimming cut 0 bases from V and 0 bases from J; bases unmatched to any gene: 8. CDR1 is SGDLS and CDR2 is YYNGEE in the germline V gene. CDR3 length: 18 residues. The CDR3 DNA is TGTGCCAGCAGCGTAGTAGGCGGGAGCCCCACGAACACCGGGGAGCTGTTTTTT. It translates to CASSVVGGSPTNTGELFF. Complete variable domain (other parts from reference TRBV9 and TRBJ2-2): DSGVTQTPKHLITATGQRVTLRCSPRSGDLSVYWYQQSLDQGLQFLIQYYNGEERAKGNILERFSAQQFPDLHSELNLSSLELGDSALYFCASSVVGGSPTNTGELFFGEGSRLTVL.

The chain is built from TRBV30 and TRBJ2-7, with 9 positions matching TRBD2. Germline lookup yields CDR1 GTSNPN and CDR2 SVGIG (reference sequence). The CDR3 has 14 residues. After removal of 4 bases from V and 2 bases from J, the junction contained 6 bases not matched to a gene. The CDR3 bases are TGTGCCTGGACAGCTAGCGGGGCGGCCTACGAGCAGTACTTC. This encodes CAWTASGAAYEQYF.

In its sample, this clone was seen once. The J gene is TRBJ2-1, the V gene TRBV4-1; perhaps D is TRBD1 or TRBD2 (5 bases each). V shed 4 bases and J shed 4 bases, with 17 bases lying between them. There are 16 residues in the CDR3. From germline, CDR1 is MGHRA and CDR2 YSYEKL. The CDR3 sequence: CASSPMGRAKYNEQFF. For the CDR3, the DNA is TGCGCCAGCAGCCCCATGGGACGGGCAAAGTACAATGAGCAGTTCTTC.

The rearrangement joins TRBV4-1 to TRBJ1-5; 8 bases fit TRBD1. With V trimmed by 1 base and J by 7 bases, 6 bases remained unmatched. Germline V gives CDR1 MGHRA, CDR2 YSYEKL. CDR3 length: 15 amino acids. CDR3 in amino acids: CASSQGGQGRQPQHF. The CDR3 DNA reads as TGCGCCAGCAGCCAAGGAGGACAGGGCAGACAGCCCCAGCATTTT.

The gene calls are TRBV7-9 and TRBJ2-1; TRBD1 aligns across 8 bases. The V and J ends lost 2 bases and 7 bases, in that order; junction bases with no gene match: 4. The CDR3 extends over 14 amino acids. The germline V gene has CDR1 SEHNR and CDR2 FQNEAQ (reference sequence). The CDR3 DNA follows: TGTGCCAGCAGCTTAACAGGGGGGTGGAATGAGCAGTTCTTC. Encoded protein: CASSLTGGWNEQFF.

The V and J genes are TRBV19 and TRBJ1-1; D perhaps matches TRBD1 (5 bases). The CDR3 extends over 15 amino acids. Trimming removed 8 bases from V and 1 base from J, with 17 bases in between. CDR1 is LNHDA and CDR2 is SQIVND in the germline V gene (reference sequence). The CDR3 coding sequence is TGTGCCAGTGATAGAGGGACCGCGAGGAACACTGAAGCTTTCTTT. Amino acid sequence: CASDRGTARNTEAFF.

The chain joins TRBV2 to TRBJ1-1; TRBD1 might be the D (6 bases). Trimming stripped 7 bases from V and 1 base from J, with 16 bases between. This CDR3 has 15 residues. Per the germline V gene, CDR1 is SNHLY and CDR2 is FYNNEI. Here the CDR3 DNA reads TGTGCCAGCACCTCGGAGGGGGTGGGGAACACTGAAGCTTTCTTT. It translates to CASTSEGVGNTEAFF.

V is TRBV28 and J is TRBJ1-5, with TRBD1 matching 8 bases. CDR3 length: 17 residues. The V and J ends lost 6 bases and 1 base, in that order; junction bases with no gene match: 11. Germline CDR1 and CDR2: MDHEN and SYDVKM. CDR3 nucleotide sequence: TGTGCCAGCAGCCGACGACAGGGGAGGTCGAGCAATCAGCCCCAGCATTTT. Translation: CASSRRQGRSSNQPQHF.

With respect to this clone: A clone one base away is much larger, so this may be a read error. A read error is likely, as this CDR3 ends without the conserved phenylalanine or tryptophan. This chain uses TRBV6-5 with TRBJ2-2, with D perhaps matching TRBD2 (5 bases). Trimming cost V 5 bases and J 0 bases, with 10 bases left between them. The germline gives CDR1 MNHEY, CDR2 SVGAGI. This CDR3 spans 15 amino acids. DNA of the CDR3: TGTGCCAGCAGTATCCGGACTGCGAACACCGGGGAGCTGTTTTCT. It translates to CASSIRTANTGELFS.

V is TRBV5-4 and J is TRBJ2-3; the D is unclear. With 1 base removed from V and 0 bases from J, the gap between germline ends came to 6 bases. CDR3 length: 14 amino acids. Looked up from germline, CDR1 is SGHNT and CDR2 is YYREEE (reference sequence). The CDR3 region is CASSLKTSTDTQYF. DNA for the CDR3: TGTGCCAGCAGCTTGAAGACTAGCACAGATACGCAGTATTTT. Looking up the rest from reference TRBV5-4 and TRBJ2-3 gives the full variable domain: ETGVTQSPTHLIKTRGQQVTLRCSSQSGHNTVSWYQQALGQGPQFIFQYYREEENGRGNFPPRFSGLQFPNYSSELNVNALELDDSALYLCASSLKTSTDTQYFGPGTRLTVL.

V gene TRBV10-2 combines with J gene TRBJ2-3, with a weak D call TRBD1 (7 bases). The CDR3 is made up of 14 amino acids. Germline CDR1 is WSHSY and CDR2 is SAAADI. V lost 8 bases, J lost 2 bases, and 14 bases lay in between. The CDR3 reads CASQTGRNTDTQYF. Written as DNA, the CDR3 is TGCGCCAGCCAGACAGGGAGGAACACAGATACGCAGTATTTT.

The V gene is TRBV6-4, the J gene TRBJ2-5, with D possibly TRBD2 on 6 matching bases. Germline V gene data show CDR1 as MRHNA and CDR2 as SNTAGT. The CDR3 runs to 15 residues. V lost 4 bases and J 5 bases, leaving 17 bases between the germline ends. The CDR3 DNA reads TGTGCCAGCAGTGCTGGAGGGGCGATAGGGGAGACCCAGTACTTC. It encodes CASSAGGAIGETQYF.

V gene TRBV6-1 combines with J gene TRBJ2-1; TRBD2 matches at 10 bases. V trimming: 5 bases; J trimming: 9 bases; junction bases outside the gene matches: 7. Germline V gives CDR1 MNHNS, CDR2 SASEGT. CDR3 length: 14 amino acids. CDR3 sequence reads: CASSTSGKFSEQFF. The CDR3 nucleotides are TGTGCCAGCAGTACTAGCGGGAAGTTTTCTGAGCAGTTCTTC.

The chain carries TRBV9 and TRBJ2-1; TRBD2 is a possible D gene (6 bases). Germline V CDR1 and CDR2: SGDLS, YYNGEE. The V end was cut by 0 bases, the J end by 3 bases, with 10 bases between. The CDR3 consists of 15 residues. CDR3: CASSVAGAGYNEQFF. CDR3 coding DNA: TGTGCCAGCAGCGTAGCGGGAGCGGGCTACAATGAGCAGTTCTTC.

The V call is TRBV5-1, the J call TRBJ2-3; a possible D gene is TRBD2 (5 bases). V shed 3 bases and J shed 5 bases, with 10 bases lying between them. Germline CDR1 reads SGHRS; CDR2 reads YFSETQ. This CDR3 has 13 amino acids. CDR3 in amino acids: CASSSSGQDTQYF. CDR3 in DNA: TGCGCCAGCAGCTCCAGCGGCCAAGATACGCAGTATTTT.